The 10 T cell receptor beta chains presented below share a single source sample, sequenced in a study of T cell repertoires in cytomegalovirus infection. TCRdb itself ran the reads through MiXCR, one entry per CDR3 protein. The data hold about 180,000 distinct CDR3 sequences, with around 15% observed a single time. What was sequenced was PBMCs. These receptors all stem from a human donor in good health (CMV status not recorded). Some clones in this sample may be carry-over from other donors' samples.

This chain uses TRBV18 with TRBJ1-2; D gene uncertain. CDR1 and CDR2 (germline): KGHSH, LQKENI. CDR3 length equals 13 residues. V was shortened by 3 bases and J by 0 bases, with 5 bases between the two germline ends. This CDR3 reads CASSPDANYGYTF. DNA for the CDR3: TGTGCCAGCTCACCGGACGCTAACTATGGCTACACCTTC.

The chain employs TRBV27 and TRBJ2-7; a weak D match, TRBD1 (5 bases). The germline gives CDR1 MNHEY, CDR2 SMNVEV (reference sequence). This CDR3 contains 14 residues. V lost 5 bases and J lost 2, with 13 bases in between. The CDR3 sequence is CASSQGSPAYEQYF. CDR3 bases: TGTGCCAGCAGTCAGGGTTCCCCGGCCTACGAGCAGTACTTC.

This clonotype has ten or more counts. The chain combines TRBV28 with TRBJ2-7; D is unresolved. Germline-derived CDR1 and CDR2 are MDHEN and SYDVKM. Trimming took 5 bases from V and 4 from J, leaving 18 bases between them. This CDR3 has 15 residues. The CDR3 DNA reads as TGTGCCAGCAGTCTGAGTGAGCCGGCGAAGTACGAGCAGTACTTC. Its translation is CASSLSEPAKYEQYF.

Ten or more counts support this clonotype. The genes are TRBV7-9 and TRBJ2-7; TRBD1 matches at 10 bases. J lost 2 bases, V lost 1 base, and 5 bases had no gene match. The germline gives CDR1 SEHNR, CDR2 FQNEAQ (reference sequence). The CDR3 has 16 residues. CDR3 protein: CASSLGRGQGAYEQYF. DNA of the CDR3: TGTGCCAGCAGCTTAGGGCGAGGACAGGGGGCCTACGAGCAGTACTTC.

The chain uses TRBV12-3 or TRBV12-4 and TRBJ1-2; D not certain. Deletions cut 3 bases from V and 10 bases from J, with 6 bases between. The CDR3 sequence is 10 residues long. Here the CDR3 reads CASSFLYYTF. In nucleotides, the CDR3 is TGTGCCAGCAGTTTTCTGTACTACACCTTC.

This clonotype has ten or more counts. This chain connects TRBV28 to TRBJ2-2, with D maybe TRBD1 (9 bases). Germline V gene lookup returns CDR1 MDHEN and CDR2 SYDVKM. CDR3 length: 17 residues. Deletions cut 7 bases from V and 3 bases from J, with 21 bases between. The CDR3 is CASTGQGGRKHTGELFF. CDR3 nucleotides: TGTGCCAGCACGGGACAGGGCGGGAGGAAGCACACCGGGGAGCTGTTTTTT. Filled out from reference TRBV28 and TRBJ2-2, the complete variable domain reads DVKVTQSSRYLVKRTGEKVFLECVQDMDHENMFWYRQDPGLGLRLIYFSYDVKMKEKGDIPEGYSVSREKKERFSLILESASTNQTSMYLCASTGQGGRKHTGELFFGEGSRLTVL.

The genes are TRBV7-9 and TRBJ2-5; D gene ambiguous. Trimming took off 2 bases at V and 4 bases at J, with 14 bases between the two ends. The germline CDR1 and CDR2 sequences are SEHNR and FQNEAQ (reference sequence). The CDR3 spans 15 residues. As DNA, the CDR3 is TGTGCCAGCAGCTTACTACGCCTAGACGGAGAGACCCAGTACTTC. Protein product: CASSLLRLDGETQYF.

This clonotype was seen at least ten times. The chain's CDR3 is CSASGTAYEQYF. In nucleotides, the CDR3 is TGCAGTGCTAGTGGGACAGCCTACGAGCAGTACTTC. The rearrangement joins TRBV20-1 to TRBJ2-7, with 7 bases matching TRBD1. V was clipped by 3 bases and J by 2 bases; unmatched bases: 1. Germline V gene sequence: CDR1 DFQATT, CDR2 SNEGSKA (reference sequence). CDR3 length: 12 amino acids.

There are many counts of this clonotype. The V call is TRBV7-9, the J call TRBJ2-1; D unresolved. Trimming took off 1 base at V and 10 bases at J, with 8 bases between the two ends. There are 12 residues in the CDR3. CDR1 and CDR2 (germline): SEHNR, FQNEAQ (reference sequence). CDR3 amino acids: CASSLDIREQFF. CDR3 coding DNA: TGTGCCAGCAGCTTAGACATCAGAGAGCAGTTCTTC.

This clonotype was recorded at least ten times. The rearrangement uses TRBV10-3 and TRBJ2-2; 10 bases match TRBD2. V was clipped by 3 bases and J by 7 bases; unmatched bases: 8. The CDR3 totals 16 residues. Germline V gene data show CDR1 as ENHRY and CDR2 as SYGVKD. The DNA of the CDR3 is TGTGCCATCAGTGAAACACTAGCGGGAACCCTCGGGGAGCTGTTTTTT. Translated: CAISETLAGTLGELFF.